This note documents a single TCR beta chain sequence. What it recognizes is unknown. The record originates from a study of T-cell memory formation after mild COVID-19. Across the whole study: In these data, TCR clusters were largely donor specific.

Findings and caveats of the study: Among CD4+ contracting clones, most were CM and EM, and CD8+ ones EMRA. Later expanders leaned CD4+, whereas clones that contracted between day 15 and 85 were balanced CD4/CD8. The finding that pre-infection memory included some responding clones suggested that cross-reactive memory joined.

TCRdb used MiXCR to reprocess the 5' RACE reads, holding one entry per CDR3 protein. Of 350,000 to 450,000 distinct CDR3 sequences listed, around 20% are singletons. Germline V gene sequence: CDR1 MNHEY, CDR2 SVGAGI. After removal of 0 bases from V and 0 bases from J, the junction contained 1 base not matched to a gene. The CDR3 sequence is 16 residues long. This sequence was found in an adult woman who had mild COVID-19 (a few samples of this study predate the infection). Cell type and time point are not known. The rearrangement uses TRBV6-5 and TRBJ1-1; 10 nucleotides align to TRBD1. The specimen sequenced was PBMCs or a T cell subset sorted from them (not recorded which). The CDR3 reads CASSYSGQGLNTEAFF. In DNA form, the CDR3 reads TGTGCCAGCAGTTACTCGGGACAGGGGCTGAACACTGAAGCTTTCTTT.